Each of the 27 T cell receptor beta chains below was sequenced from the same sample in a study of T-cell reconstitution after alpha-beta-depleted transplantation in children. TCRbeta library construction was performed incorporating unique molecular identifiers. Via MiXCR, TCRdb re-called the PCR reads, giving one row per CDR3 protein. Found here are hundreds of thousands of distinct CDR3 sequences, roughly 26% of them singletons; the top ten hold more than 2%. This specimen consisted of PBMCs, obtained before TCRalphabeta/CD19-depleted stem cell transplant. These receptor sequences come from a girl between 2 and 10 years old with Fanconi anemia, due to receive a stem cell transplant.

The chain couples TRBV15 to TRBJ2-3; D gene ambiguous. The length of the CDR3 is 17 residues. CDR1 and CDR2 (germline): LNHNV, YYDKDF (reference sequence). The ends were cut back, 0 bases at V and 4 bases at J, with 17 bases in the middle. CDR3 in amino acids: CATSRDRPASRADTQYF. DNA for the CDR3: TGTGCCACCAGCAGAGATAGGCCCGCAAGTCGGGCAGATACGCAGTATTTT. The full variable domain, rest sourced from reference TRBV15 and TRBJ2-3, is DAMVIQNPRYQVTQFGKPVTLSCSQTLNHNVMYWYQQKSSQAPKLLFHYYDKDFNNEADTPDNFQSRRPNTSFCFLDIRSPGLGDTAMYLCATSRDRPASRADTQYFGPGTRLTVL.

This clonotype was counted between two and nine times. The chain has TRBV20-1 and TRBJ2-1; 10 bases fit TRBD2. The germline V gene encodes CDR1 DFQATT and CDR2 SNEGSKA (reference sequence). The CDR3 spans 16 residues. Trimming took 6 bases from V and 1 from J; bases not matched to a gene: 9. DNA for the CDR3: TGCAGTGCAACGGGACTAGCGCTCAAATCCTACAATGAGCAGTTCTTC. It specifies CSATGLALKSYNEQFF.

This clonotype was picked up many times. The chain is built from TRBV7-3 and TRBJ2-1; TRBD2 aligns across 11 bases. This CDR3 has 16 residues. V lost 5 bases, J lost 5 bases, and 8 bases stayed unmatched. Per germline, CDR1 SGHTA and CDR2 FQGTGA. The CDR3 DNA reads as TGTGCCAGCAGCCCGCCGGGACTAGCGGAAAACAATGAGCAGTTCTTC. Its translation: CASSPPGLAENNEQFF.

At least ten counts were recorded for this clonotype. The chain recombines TRBV29-1 with TRBJ2-5, with 9 nucleotides matching TRBD1. The CDR3 spans 12 residues. The V gene end was trimmed by 6 bases and the J gene end by 5 bases; junction bases not matched to a gene: 4. Per germline, CDR1 SQVTM and CDR2 ANQGSEA. CDR3 nucleotide sequence: TGCAGCGTCGGGGACAGGGAGGAGACCCAGTACTTC. Translated, it gives CSVGDREETQYF.

In this sample, this clonotype turned up a few times. CDR3 protein: CSAREEGVQETQYF. In DNA, the CDR3 is TGCAGTGCTAGAGAGGAGGGAGTGCAAGAGACCCAGTACTTC. The chain carries TRBV20-1 and TRBJ2-5; D perhaps matches TRBD2 (6 bases). The V end lost 0 bases, the J end lost 2 bases, and 10 bases lay between the germline ends. Germline V CDR1 and CDR2: DFQATT, SNEGSKA (reference sequence). This CDR3 is built from 14 residues.

This chain's CDR3 is CASSRGRISTDTQYF. CDR3 sequence (DNA): TGTGCCAGCAGCCGCGGACGGATTAGCACAGATACGCAGTATTTT. The chain carries TRBV11-2 and TRBJ2-3; D remains unclear. The V gene's germline CDR1 is SGHAT and CDR2 FQNNGV. The CDR3 sequence is 15 residues long. The V end lost 5 bases, the J end lost 0 bases, and 12 bases lay between the germline ends.

This clonotype was picked up many times. V is TRBV20-1 and J is TRBJ2-1; 7 bases are a match to TRBD2. The CDR3 spans 16 residues. V shed 0 bases and J 4 bases; nucleotides not matched to a gene: 9. In germline, CDR1 is DFQATT, CDR2 SNEGSKA (reference sequence). Written as DNA, the CDR3 is TGCAGTGCTAGAGATCCTAGGGAGGGCCAGTACAATGAGCAGTTCTTC. It is translated as CSARDPREGQYNEQFF.

The V call is TRBV20-1, the J call TRBJ2-1; 9 positions match TRBD2. This CDR3 is built from 14 residues. Looked up from germline, CDR1 is DFQATT and CDR2 is SNEGSKA (reference sequence). V trimming: 6 bases; J trimming: 9 bases; junction bases outside the gene matches: 12. The CDR3 DNA is TGCAGTGCCCGGATTAGCGGGGGTTATAGTGAGCAGTTCTTC. Translated: CSARISGGYSEQFF.

The chain's CDR3 is CASSHGLGETQYF. The CDR3 coding sequence is TGTGCCAGCAGCCATGGGCTGGGGGAGACCCAGTACTTC. The rearrangement uses TRBV14 and TRBJ2-5, with D uncertain. CDR1 and CDR2 (germline): SGHDN, FVKESK. The length of the CDR3 is 13 residues. Trimming stripped 3 bases from V and 5 bases from J, with 10 bases between.

There are a few counts of this clonotype. The V gene is TRBV5-1, the J gene TRBJ1-2; D ambiguous. Per germline, CDR1 SGHRS and CDR2 YFSETQ. The CDR3 runs 14 residues. Trimming removed 1 base from V and 8 bases from J, with 15 bases in between. CDR3 in amino acids: CASSLSLDMGGYTF. In DNA form, the CDR3 reads TGCGCCAGCAGCTTGAGCCTAGACATGGGGGGCTACACCTTC.

This clonotype was recorded at least ten times. This chain links TRBV7-9 with TRBJ2-7, with TRBD1 matching 7 bases. The V and J ends lost 9 bases and 1 base, in that order; junction bases with no gene match: 6. CDR1 and CDR2 (germline): SEHNR, FQNEAQ (reference sequence). The CDR3 sequence is 13 residues long. The CDR3: CASVDRASYEQYF. CDR3 sequence (DNA): TGTGCCAGTGTCGACAGGGCGTCCTACGAGCAGTACTTC.

This clonotype has ten or more counts. This chain uses TRBV5-1 with TRBJ1-4; weak D call: TRBD1 (6 bases). V lost 4 bases to trimming and J lost 8 bases, with 15 bases between them. The length of the CDR3 is 14 residues. Germline-derived CDR1 and CDR2 are SGHRS and YFSETQ. The CDR3 nucleotides read TGCGCCAGCAGCCCAGGGGTCCTTGGGGAAAAACTGTTTTTT. Translated, it gives CASSPGVLGEKLFF.

This clonotype was seen at least ten times. This chain connects TRBV6-5 to TRBJ2-1; 12 bases fit TRBD2. Losses at the gene ends were 7 bases for V and 9 bases for J; bases not matched to a gene: 4. This CDR3 comprises 13 residues. Germline V gene data show CDR1 as MNHEY and CDR2 as SVGAGI. CDR3 sequence (DNA): TGTGCCAGCACCCTAGCGGGGGGGTCTGAGCAGTTCTTC. It is translated as CASTLAGGSEQFF.

This clonotype was seen repeatedly, ten times or more. This rearrangement joins TRBV7-2 to TRBJ2-1; TRBD2 matches 10 bases. There are 16 residues in the CDR3. Losses at the gene ends were 5 bases for V and 3 bases for J; bases not matched to a gene: 7. CDR1 is SGHTA, CDR2 FQGNSA, per germline. Here the CDR3 reads CASSQELAGLYNEQFF. In DNA form, the CDR3 reads TGTGCCAGCAGCCAAGAACTAGCGGGGCTCTACAATGAGCAGTTCTTC.

This clonotype was recorded at least ten times. This chain connects TRBV6-5 to TRBJ1-5; D is perhaps TRBD1 (6 bases). The V gene's germline CDR1 is MNHEY and CDR2 SVGAGI. The CDR3 loop spans 16 amino acids. V was pared by 2 bases and J by 4 bases, with 15 bases between. CDR3: CASSYVGQILNQPQHF. As DNA, the CDR3 is TGTGCCAGCAGTTACGTCGGACAGATTCTAAATCAGCCCCAGCATTTT.

In its sample, this clonotype was seen a few times. The rearrangement links TRBV4-1 to TRBJ2-1; 10 bases fit TRBD2. This CDR3 is built from 18 residues. Germline V gene data show CDR1 as MGHRA and CDR2 as YSYEKL. V was clipped by 2 bases and J by 0 bases; unmatched bases: 7. CDR3 amino acids: CASSQYGLAESSYNEQFF. The CDR3 DNA is TGCGCCAGCAGCCAATACGGACTAGCGGAGAGCTCCTACAATGAGCAGTTCTTC.

This clonotype came up a few times. The chain carries TRBV28 and TRBJ2-7; D is unclear. Germline-derived CDR1 and CDR2 are MDHEN and SYDVKM. CDR3 size: 14 residues. With 6 bases removed from V and 3 bases from J, the gap between germline ends came to 15 bases. The CDR3 nucleotides read TGTGCCAGCAGCGATATACAAGGAGACTACGAGCAGTACTTC. Protein sequence: CASSDIQGDYEQYF.

In its sample, this clonotype was seen a few times. This chain connects TRBV20-1 to TRBJ2-1; D is ambiguous. The germline V gene encodes CDR1 DFQATT and CDR2 SNEGSKA (reference sequence). Between the trimmed V and J ends, which lost 6 bases and 4 bases, there was a span of 16 bases. This CDR3 has 14 residues. The CDR3 region has the DNA TGCAGTGCAAAAACTGAGCCCTTTTACAATGAGCAGTTCTTC. Residues: CSAKTEPFYNEQFF.

The rearrangement joins TRBV28 to TRBJ2-2, with D maybe TRBD1 (5 bases). CDR3 length: 12 residues. CDR1 and CDR2 from the germline V gene are MDHEN and SYDVKM. V dropped 8 bases and J dropped 5 bases, with 9 bases sitting between them. For the CDR3, the DNA is TGTGCCAGCGAGCCAGGGACCGGGGAGCTGTTTTTT. As protein: CASEPGTGELFF.

This clonotype was seen repeatedly, ten times or more. This chain uses TRBV5-1 with TRBJ1-2; D remains ambiguous. This CDR3 has 12 amino acids. Germline V lookup: CDR1 SGHRS, CDR2 YFSETQ. The V end lost 5 bases, the J end lost 3 bases, and 8 bases lay between the germline ends. CDR3 nucleotides: TGCGCCAGCAGTATAGCAGACTATGGCTACACCTTC. Translation gives CASSIADYGYTF.

This clonotype has a count of ten or more. The rearrangement joins TRBV16 to TRBJ2-7; the match to TRBD1 covers 8 bases. The ends lost 1 base at V and 6 bases at J; junction bases unmatched: 2. From germline, CDR1 is KGHSY and CDR2 FQNENV. This CDR3 has 13 amino acids. The CDR3 sequence: CASSQWDRSEQYF. CDR3 coding DNA: TGTGCCAGCAGCCAATGGGACAGGTCCGAGCAGTACTTC.

In this sample, this clonotype turned up many times. This sequence joins TRBV5-5 and TRBJ2-6, with 8 bases aligning to TRBD1. Trimming at V came to 4 bases and at J to 6 bases, leaving 3 bases not matched to a gene. This CDR3 is built from 14 residues. Germline V gene sequence: CDR1 SGHKS, CDR2 YYEKEE (reference sequence). Here the CDR3 DNA reads TGTGCCAGCAGCACGACAGGGGTGGCCAACGTCCTGACTTTC. Encoded protein: CASSTTGVANVLTF.

The chain recombines TRBV29-1 with TRBJ2-5, with 9 bases lining up with TRBD1. V trimming: 4 bases; J trimming: 5 bases; junction bases outside the gene matches: 20. Germline loops: CDR1 SQVTM, CDR2 ANQGSEA. This CDR3 has 18 amino acids. The CDR3, as DNA: TGCAGCGTTGTAGGGTGGGACAGGGAAAGGGGCCAAGGCGAGACCCAGTACTTC. It yields the protein CSVVGWDRERGQGETQYF.

The chain joins TRBV18 to TRBJ2-7; TRBD2 is a possible D gene (5 bases). The V end was cut by 2 bases, the J end by 1 base, with 12 bases between. Germline V gene lookup returns CDR1 KGHSH and CDR2 LQKENI. This CDR3 spans 15 amino acids. The CDR3: CASSPVTGRSYEQYF. In DNA form, the CDR3 reads TGTGCCAGCTCACCAGTCACGGGGAGATCCTACGAGCAGTACTTC.

This clonotype was seen only a few times. The rearrangement uses TRBV29-1 and TRBJ2-6; D unclear. The CDR3 extends over 13 amino acids. Germline CDR1 SQVTM, CDR2 ANQGSEA. Trimming removed 4 bases from V and 0 bases from J, with 4 bases in between. The CDR3 DNA follows: TGCAGCGTTGGGTACTCTGGGGCCAACGTCCTGACTTTC. Protein product: CSVGYSGANVLTF.

This clonotype has ten or more counts. The V and J genes are TRBV20-1 and TRBJ1-6; the match to TRBD1 covers 8 bases. With 4 bases clipped from V and 8 bases from J, the junction kept 13 bases outside the gene matches. The CDR3 runs to 16 residues. CDR1 and CDR2 (germline): DFQATT, SNEGSKA (reference sequence). This CDR3 reads CSAINLIGQGYSPLHF. CDR3 coding DNA: TGCAGTGCTATTAATCTTATCGGACAGGGATATTCACCCCTCCACTTT.

This clonotype has at least ten counts. The chain has TRBV12-3 or TRBV12-4 and TRBJ2-1, with D unclear. Deletions cut 5 bases from V and 6 bases from J, with 8 bases between. This CDR3 has 12 residues. The CDR3 sequence: CASSPEVNEQFF. The CDR3 DNA sequence: TGTGCCAGCAGTCCCGAGGTCAATGAGCAGTTCTTC.